The T cell receptor beta chain under discussion was sequenced for a study of T cells after yellow fever vaccination. As TCR cDNA was made by 5'RACE template switching, a universal primer site and UMIs were added. MiXCR, run by TCRdb on the 5' RACE reads, gives a single entry per CDR3 protein. The top ten clones hold 43% of a sample with 120,000 or so distinct CDR3 sequences, around 15% of them seen once. Study observations and caveats: Clones that expanded after primary vaccination mostly reappeared after the booster (around 96% CD4, 70% to 90% CD8).

CDR1 is KGHSH, CDR2 LQKENI, per germline. There are 17 residues in the CDR3. With V trimmed by 0 bases and J by 4 bases, 7 bases remained unmatched. This clonotype was counted a few times. Its antigen is undetermined. This sequence joins TRBV18 and TRBJ2-1; 9 nucleotides line up with TRBD1. This TCR derives from a man younger than 35 who received the YFV17D yellow fever vaccine. The sample in question was CD8+ T cells sorted from PBMCs, obtained 5 days after the yellow fever booster vaccination. CDR3 loop: CASSPPGGQGIYNEQFF. The CDR3 nucleotides read TGTGCCAGCTCACCACCGGGAGGACAGGGGATATACAATGAGCAGTTCTTC.